The 5 T cell receptor beta chains presented below share a single source sample, sequenced in a study of cytomegalovirus exposure and HLA in healthy donors. Using immunoSEQ multiplex PCR, the repertoire was profiled, and TCRdb retains in-frame clones only, with some absent. The sample lists 100,000 to 120,000 clones, around 95% seen once, with roughly 0.66% in the top ten. Sequencing input: PBMCs. These receptors all stem from a woman between 18 and 30 years old in good health and CMV-seronegative.

This chain links TRBV19 with TRBJ1-5; 9 bases fit TRBD1. Per the germline V gene, CDR1 is LNHDA and CDR2 is SQIVND (reference sequence). V trimming: 3 bases; J trimming: 3 bases; junction bases outside the gene matches: 12. This CDR3 has 18 residues. The CDR3 reads CASSIFVDRGVDNQPQHF. For the CDR3, the DNA is TGTGCCAGTAGTATTTTTGTGGACAGGGGAGTGGACAATCAGCCCCAGCATTTT.

The chain has TRBV7-9 and TRBJ2-1; 10 bases are a match to TRBD2. The trim removed 0 bases at V and 8 bases at J, leaving 4 bases unmatched. CDR1 is SEHNR, CDR2 FQNEAQ, per germline (reference sequence). This CDR3 has 15 amino acids. The CDR3 loop reads CASSLAAGGPDEQFF. The CDR3 DNA sequence: TGTGCCAGCAGCTTAGCAGCGGGGGGGCCGGATGAGCAGTTCTTC.

The chain combines TRBV7-2 with TRBJ2-5, with TRBD2 matching over 9 bases. The CDR3 sequence is 15 residues long. With 0 bases clipped from V and 5 bases from J, the junction kept 4 bases outside the gene matches. In germline, CDR1 is SGHTA, CDR2 FQGNSA. In DNA, the CDR3 is TGTGCCAGCAGCTTAGCCGGGACTAGCACGGAGACCCAGTACTTC. Translated, it gives CASSLAGTSTETQYF.

This clone was counted once. This chain links TRBV19 with TRBJ1-1; D gene uncertain. Trimming cost V 6 bases and J 0 bases, with 8 bases left between them. CDR1 is LNHDA, CDR2 SQIVND, per germline (reference sequence). This CDR3 comprises 13 residues. DNA for the CDR3: TGTGCCAGTAGCGAGGAAATGAACACTGAAGCTTTCTTT. It yields the protein CASSEEMNTEAFF.

The rearrangement uses TRBV21-1 and TRBJ1-5. TRBV21-1 is listed as a pseudogene. CDR3 length: 16 amino acids. The CDR3 region is CASSDCRDCLAQPQHF. In nucleotides, the CDR3 is TGTGCCAGCAGCGACTGCAGGGACTGCCTGGCTCAGCCCCAGCATTTT.